These T cell receptor beta chains were read from a single sample in a study of blood T cell repertoires in COVID-19. Using immunoSEQ multiplex PCR, the repertoire was profiled, and TCRdb retains in-frame clones only, with some absent. This sample has about 34,000 clones, with 80% to 90% found just once. The sample consisted of peripheral blood. The receptor set was obtained from a man aged 55 to 70 with active COVID-19. Both conserved end residues are part of each CDR3.

V gene	J gene	CDR3 protein
TRBV6-6	TRBJ2-7	CASSPLAGASYEQYF
TRBV6-5	TRBJ2-2	CASSYRGTGELFF
TRBV11-2	TRBJ2-7	CASSLGDRVYF
TRBV6-4	TRBJ2-1	CASSFVAGGPEQFF
TRBV7-9	TRBJ2-1	CASSHRLAGGVYNEQFF
TRBV11-2	TRBJ2-7	CASSSEGTGHSYEQYF
TRBV19	TRBJ1-5	CASMKQGSPGQPQHF
TRBV11-3	TRBJ2-1	CASSPLSASSGSVYNEQFF
TRBV4-1	TRBJ2-5	CASSQDARGTGQGETQYF
TRBV19	TRBJ1-4	CASSFRGRVNEKLFF
TRBV5-1	TRBJ2-5	CASRTGTSGKETQYF
TRBV6-1	TRBJ1-5	CASSEIGSTPSRINQPQHF
TRBV11-2	TRBJ2-2	CASSSFLRAGGPRTGELFF
TRBV18	TRBJ2-7	CASSPYNDEQYF
TRBV27	TRBJ2-5	CASRKIGTSGVRMAQYF
TRBV6-5	TRBJ2-4	CASRLTRGRRSFQYF
TRBV12-5	TRBJ2-3	CASGLSRDTQYF
TRBV10-2	TRBJ1-1	CASADRVTEAFF
TRBV5-1	TRBJ2-5	CASSLGGRTQETQYF
TRBV11-2	TRBJ2-3	CASSRLLSTDTQYF
TRBV7-2	TRBJ2-5	CASSLAGGGETQYF
TRBV7-9	TRBJ1-2	CASRRAEDRVYGYTF
TRBV27	TRBJ2-3	CASTPTSRGTDTQYF
TRBV12-3/TRBV12-4	TRBJ2-2	CASSLGHTGELFF
TRBV6-1	TRBJ2-2	CASSEGSGRRELFF
TRBV6-4	TRBJ2-2	CASSDTGVRTGELFF
TRBV6-5	TRBJ2-7	CASSYLGQGAWEQYF
TRBV5-1	TRBJ2-7	CASSLMGGGVSEQYF
TRBV29-1	TRBJ2-3	CSVERGGQRQGTQYF
TRBV7-3	TRBJ2-1	CASRRTRGTYNEQFF
TRBV28	TRBJ2-6	CAANRQAVSSGANVLTF
TRBV5-8	TRBJ2-3	CASSRTSGAISTDTQYF
TRBV6-1	TRBJ2-3	CASSETALAGKGGTQYF
TRBV5-4	TRBJ1-1	CASNQEGRGHTEAFF
TRBV5-1	TRBJ2-3	CASSVGLAGEGTDTQYF
TRBV5-1	TRBJ2-5	CASSFGSQETQYF
TRBV5-1	TRBJ1-1	CASSLAQTGSEAFF
TRBV5-6	TRBJ1-5	CASSLGRGEDQPQHF
TRBV18	TRBJ1-3	CASSPFGQGSSGNTIYF
TRBV7-2	TRBJ2-1	CASGRRAGGLNYNEQFF
TRBV19	TRBJ1-1	CAREGQGANTEAFF
TRBV18	TRBJ1-1	CASSPSTGGTEAFF
TRBV5-1	TRBJ2-7	CASSLGYGTGRAAGRGDEQYF
TRBV20-1	TRBJ1-5	CSASGGGDDQPQHF
TRBV11-2	TRBJ2-3	CASSATGTDTDTQYF